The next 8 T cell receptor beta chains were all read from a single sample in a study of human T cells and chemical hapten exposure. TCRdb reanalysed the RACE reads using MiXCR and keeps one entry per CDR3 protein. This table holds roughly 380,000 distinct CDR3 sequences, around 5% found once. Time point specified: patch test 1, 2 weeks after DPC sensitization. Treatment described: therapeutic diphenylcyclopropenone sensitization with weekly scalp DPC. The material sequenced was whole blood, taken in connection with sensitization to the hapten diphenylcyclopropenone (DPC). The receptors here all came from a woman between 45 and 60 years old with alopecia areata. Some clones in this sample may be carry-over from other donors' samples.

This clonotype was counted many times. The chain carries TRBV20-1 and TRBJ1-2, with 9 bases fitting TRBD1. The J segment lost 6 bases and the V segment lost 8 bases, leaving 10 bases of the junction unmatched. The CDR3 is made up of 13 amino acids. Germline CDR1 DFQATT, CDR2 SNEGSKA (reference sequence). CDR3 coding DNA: TGCAGTCCCTCCGGGACAGGGATGGATGGCTACACCTTC. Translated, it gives CSPSGTGMDGYTF.

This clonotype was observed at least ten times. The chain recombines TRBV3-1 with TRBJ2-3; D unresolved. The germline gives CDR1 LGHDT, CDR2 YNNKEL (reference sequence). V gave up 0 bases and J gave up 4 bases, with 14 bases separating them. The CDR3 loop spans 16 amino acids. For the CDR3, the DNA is TGTGCCAGCAGCCAAGATAGGAGACCCTTACCAGATACGCAGTATTTT. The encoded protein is CASSQDRRPLPDTQYF.

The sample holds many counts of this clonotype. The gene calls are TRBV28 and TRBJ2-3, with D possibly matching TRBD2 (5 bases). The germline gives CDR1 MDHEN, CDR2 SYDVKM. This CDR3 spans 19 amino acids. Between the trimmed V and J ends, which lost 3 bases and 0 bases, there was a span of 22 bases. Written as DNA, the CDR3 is TGTGCCAGCAGTTTTGGAGTAGCGCTCATTCGAGTTAGCACAGATACGCAGTATTTT. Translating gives CASSFGVALIRVSTDTQYF.

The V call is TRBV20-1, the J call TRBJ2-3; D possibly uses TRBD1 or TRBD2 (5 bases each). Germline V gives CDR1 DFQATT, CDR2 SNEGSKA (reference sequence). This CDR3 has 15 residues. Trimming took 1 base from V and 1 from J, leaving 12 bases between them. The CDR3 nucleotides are TGCAGTGCTAGAGGAGGGACGGTCGGCACAGATACGCAGTATTTT. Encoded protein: CSARGGTVGTDTQYF.

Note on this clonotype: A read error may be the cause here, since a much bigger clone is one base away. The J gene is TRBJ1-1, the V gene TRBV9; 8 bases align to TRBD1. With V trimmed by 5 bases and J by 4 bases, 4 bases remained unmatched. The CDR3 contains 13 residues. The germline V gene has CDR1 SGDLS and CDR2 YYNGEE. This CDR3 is CASSDTGGTEAFF. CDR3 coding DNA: TGTGCCAGCAGTGACACAGGGGGCACTGAAGCTTTCTTT.

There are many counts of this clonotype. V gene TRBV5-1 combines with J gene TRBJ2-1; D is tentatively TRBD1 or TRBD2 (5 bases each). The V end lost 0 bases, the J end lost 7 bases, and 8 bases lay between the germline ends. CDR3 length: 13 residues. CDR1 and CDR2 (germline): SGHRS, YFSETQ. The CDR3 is CASSLDGGNEQFF. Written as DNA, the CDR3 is TGCGCCAGCAGCTTGGATGGGGGTAATGAGCAGTTCTTC.

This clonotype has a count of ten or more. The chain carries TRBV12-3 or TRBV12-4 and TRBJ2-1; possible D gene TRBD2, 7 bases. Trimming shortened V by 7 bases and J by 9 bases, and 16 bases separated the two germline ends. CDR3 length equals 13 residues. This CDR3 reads CASTWRGGGEQFF. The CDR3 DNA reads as TGTGCCAGCACCTGGAGGGGGGGAGGTGAGCAGTTCTTC.

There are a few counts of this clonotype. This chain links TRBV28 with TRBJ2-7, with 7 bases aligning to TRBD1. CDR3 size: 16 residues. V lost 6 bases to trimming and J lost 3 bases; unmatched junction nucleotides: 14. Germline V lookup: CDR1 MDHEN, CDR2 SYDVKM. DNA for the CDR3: TGTGCCAGCAGACCTGGGGTTGGGACAGCACACTACGAGCAGTACTTC. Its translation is CASRPGVGTAHYEQYF.